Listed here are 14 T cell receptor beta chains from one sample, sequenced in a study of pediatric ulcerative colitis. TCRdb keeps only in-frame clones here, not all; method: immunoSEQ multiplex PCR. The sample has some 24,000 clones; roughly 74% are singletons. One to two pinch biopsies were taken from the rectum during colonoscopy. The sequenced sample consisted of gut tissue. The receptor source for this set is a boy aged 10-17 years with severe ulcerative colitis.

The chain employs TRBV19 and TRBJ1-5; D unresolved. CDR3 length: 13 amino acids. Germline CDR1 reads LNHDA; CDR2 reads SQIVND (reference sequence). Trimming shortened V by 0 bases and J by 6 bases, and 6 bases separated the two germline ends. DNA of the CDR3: TGTGCCAGTAGTATAGATCTAACTCAGCCCCAGCATTTT. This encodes CASSIDLTQPQHF.

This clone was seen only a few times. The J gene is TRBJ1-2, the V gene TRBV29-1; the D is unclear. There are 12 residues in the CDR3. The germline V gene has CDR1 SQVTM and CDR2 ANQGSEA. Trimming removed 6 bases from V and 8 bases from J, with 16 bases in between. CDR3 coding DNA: TGCAGCGTCCGGAGCGGCGTTGAGGGCTACACCTTC. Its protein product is CSVRSGVEGYTF.

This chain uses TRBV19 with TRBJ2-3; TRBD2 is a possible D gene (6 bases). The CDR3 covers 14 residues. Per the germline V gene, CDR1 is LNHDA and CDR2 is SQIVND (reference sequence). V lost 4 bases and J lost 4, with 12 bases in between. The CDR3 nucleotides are TGTGCCAGTAGTAGCGGGATCCCGGCAGATACGCAGTATTTT. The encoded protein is CASSSGIPADTQYF.

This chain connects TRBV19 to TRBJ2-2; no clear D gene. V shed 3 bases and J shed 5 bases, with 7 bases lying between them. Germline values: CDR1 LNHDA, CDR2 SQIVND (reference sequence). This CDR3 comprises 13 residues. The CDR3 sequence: CASSIRFTGELFF. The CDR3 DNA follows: TGTGCCAGTAGTATTCGGTTTACCGGGGAGCTGTTTTTT.

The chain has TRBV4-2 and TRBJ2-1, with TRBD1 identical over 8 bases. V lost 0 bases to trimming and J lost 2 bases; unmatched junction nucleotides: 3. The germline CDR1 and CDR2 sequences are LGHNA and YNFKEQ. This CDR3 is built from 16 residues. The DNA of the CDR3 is TGTGCCAGCAGCCAAGACCGGACAGGGCCCTACAATGAGCAGTTCTTC. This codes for CASSQDRTGPYNEQFF.

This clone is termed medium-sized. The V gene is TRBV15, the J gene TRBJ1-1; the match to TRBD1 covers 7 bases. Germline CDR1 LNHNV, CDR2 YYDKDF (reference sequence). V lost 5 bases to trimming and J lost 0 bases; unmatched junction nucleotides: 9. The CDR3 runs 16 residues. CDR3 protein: CATSGEDRSLNTEAFF. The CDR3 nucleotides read TGTGCCACCAGCGGTGAGGACAGGTCCTTGAACACTGAAGCTTTCTTT.

CDR3 amino acids: CASSTGTRPYNEQFF. The CDR3 DNA reads TGTGCCAGCAGCACTGGGACTAGGCCCTACAATGAGCAGTTCTTC. V and J are TRBV11-2 and TRBJ2-1; 8 bases align to TRBD2. This CDR3 region has 15 residues. With 5 bases clipped from V and 2 bases from J, the junction kept 5 bases outside the gene matches. CDR1 is SGHAT, CDR2 FQNNGV, per germline.

CDR3 region: CASSLASAAYEQYF. The CDR3, as DNA: TGTGCCAGCAGCTTAGCCAGCGCCGCCTACGAGCAGTACTTC. The V and J genes are TRBV11-2 and TRBJ2-7, with D unclear. CDR3 length: 14 amino acids. V shed 1 base and J shed 2 bases, with 9 bases lying between them. Germline V gene data show CDR1 as SGHAT and CDR2 as FQNNGV.

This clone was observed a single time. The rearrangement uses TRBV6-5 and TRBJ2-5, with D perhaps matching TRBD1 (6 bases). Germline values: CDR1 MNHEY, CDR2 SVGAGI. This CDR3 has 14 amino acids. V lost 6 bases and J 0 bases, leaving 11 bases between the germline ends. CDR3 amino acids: CASSRWTDQETQYF. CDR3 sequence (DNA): TGTGCCAGCAGCCGATGGACAGACCAAGAGACCCAGTACTTC.

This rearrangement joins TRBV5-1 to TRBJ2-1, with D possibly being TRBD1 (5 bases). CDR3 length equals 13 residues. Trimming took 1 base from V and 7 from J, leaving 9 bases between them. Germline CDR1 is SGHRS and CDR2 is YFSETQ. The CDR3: CASSLNRPNEQFF. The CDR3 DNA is TGCGCCAGCAGCTTGAACAGGCCTAATGAGCAGTTCTTC.

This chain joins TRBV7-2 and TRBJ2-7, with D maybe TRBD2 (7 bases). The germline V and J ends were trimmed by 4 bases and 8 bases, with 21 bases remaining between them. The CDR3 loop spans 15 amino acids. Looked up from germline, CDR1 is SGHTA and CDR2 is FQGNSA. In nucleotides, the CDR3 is TGTGCCAGCAGCTGGCTAGGGAGGGGGAGCGAAAAGCAGTACTTC. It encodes CASSWLGRGSEKQYF.

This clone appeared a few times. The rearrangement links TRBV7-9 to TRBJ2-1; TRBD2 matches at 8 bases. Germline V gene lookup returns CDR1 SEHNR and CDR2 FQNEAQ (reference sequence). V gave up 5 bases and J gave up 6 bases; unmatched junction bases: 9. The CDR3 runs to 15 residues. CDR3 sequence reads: CASSRTGLVGNEQFF. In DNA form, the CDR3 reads TGTGCCAGCAGCCGAACGGGACTAGTCGGCAATGAGCAGTTCTTC.

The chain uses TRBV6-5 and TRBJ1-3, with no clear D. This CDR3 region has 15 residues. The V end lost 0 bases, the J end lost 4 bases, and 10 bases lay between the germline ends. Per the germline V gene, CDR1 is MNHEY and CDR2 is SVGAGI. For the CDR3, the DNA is TGTGCCAGCAGTTACTCGATCTGGGGAGGAAACACCATATATTTT. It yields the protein CASSYSIWGGNTIYF.

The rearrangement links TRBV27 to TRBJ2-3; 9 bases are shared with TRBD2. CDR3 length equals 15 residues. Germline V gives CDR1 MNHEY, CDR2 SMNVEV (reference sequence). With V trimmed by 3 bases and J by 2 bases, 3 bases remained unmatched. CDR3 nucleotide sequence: TGTGCCAGCAGTTTGTCTAGCGGGATCACAGATACGCAGTATTTT. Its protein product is CASSLSSGITDTQYF.